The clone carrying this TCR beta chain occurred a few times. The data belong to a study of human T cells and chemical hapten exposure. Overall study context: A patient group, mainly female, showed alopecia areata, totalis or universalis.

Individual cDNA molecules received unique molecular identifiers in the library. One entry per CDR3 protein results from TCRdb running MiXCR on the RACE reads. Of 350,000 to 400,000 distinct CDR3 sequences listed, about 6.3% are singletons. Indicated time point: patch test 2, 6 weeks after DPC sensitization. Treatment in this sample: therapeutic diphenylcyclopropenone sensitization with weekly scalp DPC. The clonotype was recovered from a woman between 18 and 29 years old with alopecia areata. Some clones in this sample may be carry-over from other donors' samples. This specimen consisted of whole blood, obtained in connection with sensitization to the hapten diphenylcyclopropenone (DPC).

The CDR3 region is CASRDPGGTGELFF. The CDR3 coding sequence is TGTGCCAGCAGGGATCCTGGGGGAACCGGGGAGCTGTTTTTT. The V gene is TRBV6-2 or TRBV6-3, the J gene TRBJ2-2; D may be TRBD1 or TRBD2 (5 bases each). V was cut by 6 bases and J by 5 bases, with 13 bases left in between. This CDR3 spans 14 amino acids. CDR1 MNHEY and CDR2 SVGEGT come from the germline V gene.